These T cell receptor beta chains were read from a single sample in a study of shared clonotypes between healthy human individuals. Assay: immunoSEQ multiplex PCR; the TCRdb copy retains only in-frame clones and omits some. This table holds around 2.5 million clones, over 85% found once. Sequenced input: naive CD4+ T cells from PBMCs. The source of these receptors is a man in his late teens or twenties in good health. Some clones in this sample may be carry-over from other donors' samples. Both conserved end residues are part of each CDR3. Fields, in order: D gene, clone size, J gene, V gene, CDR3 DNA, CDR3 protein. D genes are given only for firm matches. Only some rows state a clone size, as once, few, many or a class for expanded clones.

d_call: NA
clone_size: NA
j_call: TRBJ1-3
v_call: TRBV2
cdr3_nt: TGTGCCAGCAGCGACCAGGGCGTTGGAAACACCATATATTTT
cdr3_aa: CASSDQGVGNTIYF

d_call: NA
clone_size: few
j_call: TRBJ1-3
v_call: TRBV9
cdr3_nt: TGTGCCAGCAGCGCACAGGCCTCTGGAAACACCATATATTTT
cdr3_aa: CASSAQASGNTIYF

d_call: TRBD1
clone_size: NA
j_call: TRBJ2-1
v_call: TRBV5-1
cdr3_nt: TGCGCCAGCAGCCCCGGACAGGGGGAGCAGTTCTTC
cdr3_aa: CASSPGQGEQFF

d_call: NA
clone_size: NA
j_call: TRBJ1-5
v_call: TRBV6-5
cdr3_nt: TGTGCCAGCGTGGGGTCCGGGCCCCAGCATTTT
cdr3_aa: CASVGSGPQHF

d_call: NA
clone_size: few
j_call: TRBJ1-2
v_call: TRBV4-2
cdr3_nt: TGTGCCAGCAGCCAGGACAGATGGGATGGCTACACCTTC
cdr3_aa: CASSQDRWDGYTF

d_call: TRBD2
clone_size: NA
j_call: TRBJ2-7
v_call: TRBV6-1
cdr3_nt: TGTGCCAGCAGGCCGGGACTAACTTTCTACGAGCAGTACTTC
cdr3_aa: CASRPGLTFYEQYF

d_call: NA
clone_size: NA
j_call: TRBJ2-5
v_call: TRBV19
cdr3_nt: TGTGCCAGTAGACTGGTGGGTAGGAAGACCCAGTACTTC
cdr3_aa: CASRLVGRKTQYF

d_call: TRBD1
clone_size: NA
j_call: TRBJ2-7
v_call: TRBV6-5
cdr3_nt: TGTGCCAGCAGAGAAGGGACAGGGAGTGAGCAGTACTTC
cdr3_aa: CASREGTGSEQYF

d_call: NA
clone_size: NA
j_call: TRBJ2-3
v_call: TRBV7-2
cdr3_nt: TGTGCCAGCAGCTTAGCCCCACTAGCTGGCACAGATACGCAGTATTTT
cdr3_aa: CASSLAPLAGTDTQYF

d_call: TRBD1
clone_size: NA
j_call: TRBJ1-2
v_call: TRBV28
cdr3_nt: TGTGCCAGCAGTAGACTAGGGACAGGGGGCTCTGGCTACACCTTC
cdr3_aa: CASSRLGTGGSGYTF

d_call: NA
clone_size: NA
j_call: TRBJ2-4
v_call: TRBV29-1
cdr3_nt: TGCAGCGTTGAAGCAGCTGGCAAAAACATTCAGTACTTC
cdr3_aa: CSVEAAGKNIQYF

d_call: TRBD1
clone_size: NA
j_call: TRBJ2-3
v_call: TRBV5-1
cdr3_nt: TGCGCCAGCAGCCTTGATTTGACAGGGCATCAGTATTTT
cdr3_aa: CASSLDLTGHQYF

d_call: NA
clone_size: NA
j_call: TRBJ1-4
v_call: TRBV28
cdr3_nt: TGTGCCAGCAGTCTCAGGACAGATCTGCTGTTTTTT
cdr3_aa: CASSLRTDLLFF

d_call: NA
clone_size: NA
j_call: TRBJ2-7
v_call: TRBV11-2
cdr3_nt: TGTGCCAGCAGCTTAGAGTACAGGCCGGGCTACGAGCAGTACTTC
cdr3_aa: CASSLEYRPGYEQYF

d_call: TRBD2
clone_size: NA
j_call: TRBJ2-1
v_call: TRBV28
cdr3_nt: TGTGCCAGCAGTTTAGTACCGCTAGCGGGAGGTGAGCAGTTCTTC
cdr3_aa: CASSLVPLAGGEQFF

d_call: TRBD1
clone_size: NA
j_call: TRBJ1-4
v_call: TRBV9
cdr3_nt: TGTGCCAGCAGCACCAGGACAGGGGGCGGTAATGAAAAACTGTTTTTT
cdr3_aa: CASSTRTGGGNEKLFF

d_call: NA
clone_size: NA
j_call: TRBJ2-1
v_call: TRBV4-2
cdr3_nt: TGTGCCAGCAGCCCCTCTTTTGAGAGTTCCTACAATGAGCAGTTCTTC
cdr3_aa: CASSPSFESSYNEQFF

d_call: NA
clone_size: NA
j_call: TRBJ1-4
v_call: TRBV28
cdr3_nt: TGTGCCAGCAGGTCGACGCCAACTAATGAAAAACTGTTTTTT
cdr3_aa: CASRSTPTNEKLFF

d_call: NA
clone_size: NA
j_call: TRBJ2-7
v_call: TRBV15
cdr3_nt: TGTGCCACCAGTAGCGACTTCGGCGAGCAGTACTTC
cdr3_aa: CATSSDFGEQYF

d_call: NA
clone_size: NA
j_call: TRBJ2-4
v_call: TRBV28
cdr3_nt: TGTGCCAGCAGTTTGGTGGGATCGGGCCAGCTAGCCAAAAACATTCAGTACTTC
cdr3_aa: CASSLVGSGQLAKNIQYF

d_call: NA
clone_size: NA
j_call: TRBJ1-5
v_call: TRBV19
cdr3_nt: TGTGCCAGTAGTATAGGGAGGGTGAGCAATCAGCCCCAGCATTTT
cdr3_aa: CASSIGRVSNQPQHF

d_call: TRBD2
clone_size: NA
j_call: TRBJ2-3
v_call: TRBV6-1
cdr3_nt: TGTGCCAGCAGTGAATTGCCTAGCGGGTTCACAGATACGCAGTATTTT
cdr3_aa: CASSELPSGFTDTQYF

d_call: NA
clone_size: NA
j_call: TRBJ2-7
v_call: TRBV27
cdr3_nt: TGTGCCAGCAGTTTAATTGCGGAAACCGAGCAGTACTTC
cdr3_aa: CASSLIAETEQYF

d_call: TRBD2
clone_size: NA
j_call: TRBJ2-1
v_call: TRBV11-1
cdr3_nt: TGTGCCAGCAGCTTTGAGCGGGGGAACTACAATGAGCAGTTCTTC
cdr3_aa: CASSFERGNYNEQFF

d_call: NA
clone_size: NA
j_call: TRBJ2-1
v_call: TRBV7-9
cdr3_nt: TGTGCCAGCAGCTTAGCCGGTAGCCATGAGCAGTTCTTC
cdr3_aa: CASSLAGSHEQFF

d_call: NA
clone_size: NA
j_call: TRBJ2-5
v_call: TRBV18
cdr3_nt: TGTGCCAGCTCAACGGTTGGTAGCCAAGAGACCCAGTACTTC
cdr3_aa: CASSTVGSQETQYF

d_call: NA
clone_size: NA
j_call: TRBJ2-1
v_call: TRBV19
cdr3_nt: TGTGCCAGTAGAAGGAGGAGGCTCGACAATGAGCAGTTCTTC
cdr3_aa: CASRRRRLDNEQFF

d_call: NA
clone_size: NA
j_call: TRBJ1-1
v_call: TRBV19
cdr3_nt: TGTGCCAGTCGAAGCCAAGGGGGAGCTTTCTTT
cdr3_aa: CASRSQGGAFF

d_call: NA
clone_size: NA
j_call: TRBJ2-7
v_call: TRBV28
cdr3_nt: TGTGCCAGACACCCTGGCCACGACCCGGCGGAGTGTTCCGAGCAGTACTTC
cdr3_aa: CARHPGHDPAECSEQYF

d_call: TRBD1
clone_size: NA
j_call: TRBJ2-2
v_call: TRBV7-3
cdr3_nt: TGTGCCAGCAGCTTTCAGGGGGCGCGTATCACCGGGGAGCTGTTTTTT
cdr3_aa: CASSFQGARITGELFF

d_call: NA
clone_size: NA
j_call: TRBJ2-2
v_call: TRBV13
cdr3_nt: TGTGCCAGCAGCGATGTTGGCGGGGCCGGGGAGCTGTTTTTT
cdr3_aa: CASSDVGGAGELFF

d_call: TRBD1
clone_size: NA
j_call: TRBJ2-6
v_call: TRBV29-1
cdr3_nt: TGCAGCGTTGAATGGGGGCAGGGGGCTGGGGCCAACGTCCTGACTTTC
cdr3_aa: CSVEWGQGAGANVLTF

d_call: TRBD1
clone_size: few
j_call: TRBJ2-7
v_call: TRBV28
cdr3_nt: TGTGCCAGCAGGGGACAGGGCGACCACGAGCAGTACTTC
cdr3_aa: CASRGQGDHEQYF

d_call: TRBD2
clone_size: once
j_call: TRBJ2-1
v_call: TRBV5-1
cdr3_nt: TGCGCCAGCAGCTCACCGCCGGGACTAGCGCTTAACAATGAGCAGTTCTTC
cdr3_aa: CASSSPPGLALNNEQFF

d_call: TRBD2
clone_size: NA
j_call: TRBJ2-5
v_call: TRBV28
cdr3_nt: TGTGCCAGCAGTGTACTAGCGGGAGGGTCGCCGCAAGAGACCCAGTACTTC
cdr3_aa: CASSVLAGGSPQETQYF

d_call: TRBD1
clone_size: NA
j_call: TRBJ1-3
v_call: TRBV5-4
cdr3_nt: TGTGCCAGCAGCTCGGGACAGGGACTAGCTGGAAACACCATATATTTT
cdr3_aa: CASSSGQGLAGNTIYF

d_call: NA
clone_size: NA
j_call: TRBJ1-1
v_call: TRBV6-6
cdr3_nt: TGTGCCAGCAGTTACCGGTTCACTGAAGCTTTCTTT
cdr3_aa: CASSYRFTEAFF

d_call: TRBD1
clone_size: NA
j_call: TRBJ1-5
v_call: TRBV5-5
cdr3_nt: TGTGCCAGCAGCTCGGCGACAGGGACGAGCAATCAGCCCCAGCATTTT
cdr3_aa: CASSSATGTSNQPQHF

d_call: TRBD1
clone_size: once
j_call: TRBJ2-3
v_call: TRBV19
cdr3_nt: TGTGCCAGTACGGTCAGGGGGAGCACAGATACGCAGTATTTT
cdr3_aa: CASTVRGSTDTQYF

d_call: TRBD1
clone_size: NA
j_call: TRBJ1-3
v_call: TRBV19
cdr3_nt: TGTGCCAGCGGTATGGGACAGGGGACTGGAAACACCATATATTTT
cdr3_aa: CASGMGQGTGNTIYF